Each of the 15 T cell receptor beta chains below was sequenced from the same sample in a study of blood T cell repertoires in COVID-19 (dated by TCRdb to 2018 to 2021). Libraries were constructed by the immunoSEQ multiplex PCR assay. TCRdb retrieved this table from immuneACCESS and kept in-frame rearrangements only. Not all clones are present; in checked studies, unresolved V genes account for under half, and no reason is known for the remainder. For this sample the table gives over 95,000 clones, of which 75% to 90% were detected only once. The top ten constitute roughly 19% of the sample. Sequenced: peripheral blood. Receptors originate from a human donor with acute or convalescent COVID-19. The donor label of this sample is uncertain.

The CDR3 DNA reads as TGTGCCAGCAGCCCTAGGGACAGGGGGCTTTCACCCCTCCACTTT. Translated, it gives CASSPRDRGLSPLHF. The chain joins TRBV3-1 (or the pseudogene TRBV3-2) to TRBJ1-6; 12 bases are shared with TRBD1. CDR1 and CDR2 (germline): LGHDT, YNNKEL (reference sequence). This CDR3 contains 15 residues. The V segment lost 4 bases and the J segment 9 bases; nucleotides outside the gene matches: 4.

The J gene is TRBJ2-7, the V gene TRBV19; 7 bases fit TRBD1. Germline CDR1 reads LNHDA; CDR2 reads SQIVND (reference sequence). The length of the CDR3 is 15 residues. Unmatched junction bases numbered 5, after V lost 3 bases and J lost 0 bases. CDR3 sequence: CASSIQQGSSYEQYF. CDR3 DNA: TGTGCCAGTAGTATTCAACAGGGGTCCTCCTACGAGCAGTACTTC.

Of note for this clone: This sample includes further DNA sequences coding for the same CDR3. This chain joins TRBV4-1 and TRBJ1-4; D is perhaps TRBD1 (6 bases). V was clipped by 1 base and J by 0 bases, with 9 bases between them. CDR3 length: 16 residues. Germline CDR1 and CDR2: MGHRA and YSYEKL. The CDR3 sequence: CASSQGTVATNEKLFF. As DNA, the CDR3 is TGCGCCAGCAGCCAAGGGACAGTTGCAACTAATGAAAAACTGTTTTTT.

The V and J genes are TRBV4-1 and TRBJ2-5; TRBD2 aligns across 12 bases. J gave up 2 bases and V 4 bases, and 8 bases lay outside the gene matches. Germline CDR1 MGHRA, CDR2 YSYEKL. CDR3 length: 17 amino acids. In nucleotides, the CDR3 is TGCGCCAGCAGCCGGACTAGCGGGACCAACTTTCAAGAGACCCAGTACTTC. Translation: CASSRTSGTNFQETQYF.

This clone was counted a single time. CDR3 DNA sequence: TGCAGCGTTGAAGATGGTAGTAATGAGCAGTTCTTC. This encodes CSVEDGSNEQFF. The rearrangement joins TRBV29-1 to TRBJ2-1, with unresolved D. Germline CDR1 and CDR2: SQVTM and ANQGSEA. CDR3 length: 12 residues. The ends were cut back, 0 bases at V and 7 bases at J, with 7 bases in the middle.

The CDR3 coding sequence is TGTGCCTGGGGGACTGGGTACAATGAGCAGTTCTTC. Protein product: CAWGTGYNEQFF. The J gene is TRBJ2-1, the V gene TRBV30; maybe TRBD2 (6 bases). This CDR3 is 12 amino acids long. The germline gives CDR1 GTSNPN, CDR2 SVGIG (reference sequence). Trimming took 5 bases from V and 4 from J, leaving 9 bases between them.

The chain has TRBV6-2 or TRBV6-3 and TRBJ1-2; perhaps TRBD1 as D (6 bases). Per germline, CDR1 MNHEY and CDR2 SVGEGT. This CDR3 spans 17 amino acids. V gave up 3 bases and J gave up 2 bases, with 19 bases separating them. The chain's CDR3 is CASSYPPMGARNYGYTF. CDR3 sequence (DNA): TGTGCCAGCAGTTATCCCCCTATGGGGGCACGGAACTATGGCTACACCTTC.

V is TRBV15 and J is TRBJ2-3, with D possibly TRBD1 on 5 matching bases. Germline values: CDR1 LNHNV, CDR2 YYDKDF (reference sequence). Trimming stripped 3 bases from V and 1 base from J, with 11 bases between. The CDR3 covers 15 residues. CDR3 residues: CATSSSRVRTDTQYF. The CDR3 DNA is TGTGCCACCAGCAGTAGCAGGGTCCGCACAGATACGCAGTATTTT.

This sequence joins TRBV5-1 and TRBJ1-2; maybe TRBD1 (5 bases). Deletions cut 4 bases from V and 1 base from J, with 8 bases between. The germline V gene encodes CDR1 SGHRS and CDR2 YFSETQ. This CDR3 is built from 13 residues. The CDR3 here is CASSVQGNYGYTF. The CDR3 DNA reads TGCGCCAGCAGCGTTCAGGGTAACTATGGCTACACCTTC.

This clone appeared a few times. V is TRBV28 and J is TRBJ2-1, with D perhaps TRBD1 (6 bases). Trimming removed 7 bases from V and 7 bases from J, with 17 bases in between. Germline V CDR1 and CDR2: MDHEN, SYDVKM. This CDR3 comprises 14 residues. CDR3 loop: CASILDRLANEQFF. The CDR3 DNA reads as TGTGCCAGCATATTGGACAGACTCGCGAATGAGCAGTTCTTC.

The sample holds a few counts of this clone. The chain employs TRBV15 and TRBJ1-5; D not certain. Trimming cost V 3 bases and J 7 bases, with 22 bases left between them. Germline V gene data show CDR1 as LNHNV and CDR2 as YYDKDF (reference sequence). This CDR3 has 17 amino acids. CDR3 residues: CATSSDSIPDAGQPQHF. The CDR3 DNA sequence: TGTGCCACCAGCAGCGACTCTATACCCGACGCGGGACAGCCCCAGCATTTT.

The chain recombines TRBV30 with TRBJ1-3; 9 positions match TRBD1. Losses at the gene ends were 3 bases for V and 1 base for J; bases not matched to a gene: 7. Germline CDR1 GTSNPN, CDR2 SVGIG (reference sequence). This CDR3 comprises 16 residues. CDR3 residues: CAWSAGTGWSGNTIYF. CDR3 DNA sequence: TGTGCCTGGAGCGCCGGGACAGGGTGGTCTGGAAACACCATATATTTT.

The chain joins TRBV12-3 or TRBV12-4 to TRBJ1-2; D call uncertain. CDR3 length: 12 residues. Trimming took off 3 bases at V and 10 bases at J, with 12 bases between the two ends. The CDR3 protein is CASSLGRSDYTF. CDR3 in DNA: TGTGCCAGCAGTTTGGGTCGTAGCGACTACACCTTC.

V and J are TRBV24-1 and TRBJ2-2; 7 bases are a match to TRBD2. Germline V gene lookup returns CDR1 KGHDR and CDR2 SFDVKD. The V gene end was trimmed by 2 bases and the J gene end by 3 bases; junction bases not matched to a gene: 5. The CDR3 is 16 residues long. Here the CDR3 DNA reads TGTGCCACCAGTGATTGGGTGGCGGGAGACACCGGGGAGCTGTTTTTT. The encoded protein is CATSDWVAGDTGELFF.

The V and J genes are TRBV9 and TRBJ2-1; 8 positions agree with TRBD2. V lost 3 bases and J lost 0; bases outside the gene matches: 17. Germline lookup yields CDR1 SGDLS and CDR2 YYNGEE. The CDR3 has 20 residues. The CDR3 DNA reads as TGTGCCAGCAGCGACCCCGGGACCCGTACTAGCGGTGCCTCCTACAATGAGCAGTTCTTC. This encodes CASSDPGTRTSGASYNEQFF.